This record covers a single T cell receptor beta chain. Antigen: not known. The CDR3 is 17 residues long. This PCR relied on a set of 60 Vbeta primers and 13 Jbeta primers. In the original processing: The count from a later analysis was about 80 million unique TCR beta chains, about 10 million of them shared. Sequenced by immunoSEQ multiplex PCR; TCRdb stores in-frame clones only, minus some. The DNA was the basis for D and trimming; V, J and clone size are from that table. This table has some 96,000 clones, about 72% appearing once. These data are taken from a study of cytomegalovirus exposure and HLA in healthy donors. Whole-study findings and limits: There were a few CMV-associated chains whose specificity for CMV antigens was confirmed in vitro. Rates of TCR association differed by HLA locus in a later analysis, with DRB1 highest and HLA-C lowest.

Sequencing used PBMCs. This sequence originates from a woman aged 55 to 70 in good health and CMV-seropositive. The rearrangement joins TRBV21-1 to TRBJ2-1; the table's D call TRBD2 went unverified against the DNA. TRBV21-1 counts as a pseudogene. In nucleotides, the CDR3 is TGTGCCAGCACCCCTACGTTGCCGGGAACTTTCTACAATGAGCAGTTCTTC. This sequence encodes CASTPTLPGTFYNEQFF.